This T cell receptor (beta chain) was captured by sequencing in a study of blood T cell repertoires in COVID-19. The overall study: Samples taken during acute and convalescent COVID-19 were collected in the United States, Italy and Spain. The cDNA or gDNA used as material had been derived from T cells, B-cell-depleted T cells, or PBMCs.

Per the original methods: It was from reference gene primer amplification that nucleated cell counts were estimated. This table comes from immunoSEQ multiplex PCR, and its TCRdb copy is limited to in-frame clones, with some not included. That table supplies the V and J calls and clone size; D and trimming were determined from the DNA. The table records around 70,000 clones, approximately 80% of them present only once. The junction had 11 bases not matched to a gene; V was cut back by 5 bases and J by 1 base. The CDR3 covers 18 residues. CDR1 is SEHNR and CDR2 is FQNEAQ in the germline V gene (reference sequence).

The chain uses TRBV7-9 and TRBJ1-1; 12 nucleotides line up with TRBD1. The clonotype was recovered from a woman aged 60-70 years with acute or convalescent COVID-19. Material for sequencing was peripheral blood. CDR3 sequence reads: CASSRLGDRGRGNTEAFF. The CDR3 region has the DNA TGTGCCAGCAGCCGCCTGGGGGACAGGGGGCGCGGGAACACTGAAGCTTTCTTT.